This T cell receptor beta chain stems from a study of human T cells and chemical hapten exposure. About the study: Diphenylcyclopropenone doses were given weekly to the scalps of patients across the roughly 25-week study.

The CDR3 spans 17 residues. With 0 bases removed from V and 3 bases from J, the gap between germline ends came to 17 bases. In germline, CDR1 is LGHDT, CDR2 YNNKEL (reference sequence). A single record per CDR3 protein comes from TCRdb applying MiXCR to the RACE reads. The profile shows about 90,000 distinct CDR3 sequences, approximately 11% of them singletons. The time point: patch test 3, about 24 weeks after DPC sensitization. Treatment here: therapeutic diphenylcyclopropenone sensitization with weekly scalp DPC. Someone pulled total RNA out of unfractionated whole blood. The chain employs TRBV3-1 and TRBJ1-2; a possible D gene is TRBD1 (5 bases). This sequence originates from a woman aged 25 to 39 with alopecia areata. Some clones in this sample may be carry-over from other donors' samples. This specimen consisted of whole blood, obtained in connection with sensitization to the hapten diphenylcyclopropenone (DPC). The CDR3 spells CASSQDFRAGTDYGYTF. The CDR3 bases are TGTGCCAGCAGCCAAGATTTCCGCGCAGGGACCGACTATGGCTACACCTTC.